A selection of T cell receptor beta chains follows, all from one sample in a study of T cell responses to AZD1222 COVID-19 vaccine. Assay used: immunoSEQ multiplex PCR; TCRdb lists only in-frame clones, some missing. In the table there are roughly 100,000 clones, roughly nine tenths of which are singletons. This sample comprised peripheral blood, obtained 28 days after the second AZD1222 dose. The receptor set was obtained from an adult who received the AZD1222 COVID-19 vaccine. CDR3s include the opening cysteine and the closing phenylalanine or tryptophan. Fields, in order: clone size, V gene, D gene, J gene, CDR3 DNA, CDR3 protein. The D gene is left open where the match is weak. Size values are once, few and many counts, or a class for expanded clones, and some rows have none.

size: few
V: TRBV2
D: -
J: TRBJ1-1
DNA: TGTGCCAGCAAACCCTGGGGGGTGACTGAAGCTTTCTTT
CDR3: CASKPWGVTEAFF

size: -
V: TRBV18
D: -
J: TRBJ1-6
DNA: TGTGCCAGCTCTCCACGGTTACAGCTTTCGAGCTCCTATAATTCACCCCTCCACTTT
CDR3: CASSPRLQLSSSYNSPLHF

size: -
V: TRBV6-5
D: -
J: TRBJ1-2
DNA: TGTGCCAGCCGATCTTCTCCGCGAAGGGGCTACACCTTC
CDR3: CASRSSPRRGYTF

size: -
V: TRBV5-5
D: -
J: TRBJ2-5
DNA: TGTGCCAGCACCCGAAGGGGTTCTTTGTACCAAGAGACCCAGTACTTC
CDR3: CASTRRGSLYQETQYF

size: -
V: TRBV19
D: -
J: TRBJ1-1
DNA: TGTGCCAGTGCAGGGAGGACTGAAGCTTTCTTT
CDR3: CASAGRTEAFF

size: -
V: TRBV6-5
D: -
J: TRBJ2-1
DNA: TGTGCCAGCAGTTATAGAGAAGGGTACAATGAGCAGTTCTTC
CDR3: CASSYREGYNEQFF

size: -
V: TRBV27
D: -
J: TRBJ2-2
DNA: TGTGCCAGCAGTTCCAGGGGGAACACCGGGGAGCTGTTTTTT
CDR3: CASSSRGNTGELFF

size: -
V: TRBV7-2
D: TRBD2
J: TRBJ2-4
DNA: TGTGCCAGCAGCTTAGTTCGGGAGGGGAACATTCAGTACTTC
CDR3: CASSLVREGNIQYF

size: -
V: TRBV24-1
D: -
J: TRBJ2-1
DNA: TGTGCCACCAGTGACCGCCCCTTAAGGAGTGAGCAGTTCTTC
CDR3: CATSDRPLRSEQFF

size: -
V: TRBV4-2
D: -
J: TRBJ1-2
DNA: TGTGCCAGCAGCCAGACTGGGGTGGAATATAACTATGGCTACACCTTC
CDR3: CASSQTGVEYNYGYTF

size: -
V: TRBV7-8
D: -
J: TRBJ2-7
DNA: TGTGCCAGCAGCACACGGACAGGGACTAACTCCTACGAGCAGTACTTC
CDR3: CASSTRTGTNSYEQYF

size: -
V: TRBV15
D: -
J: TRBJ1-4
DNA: TGTGCCACCAGCAGAGATTTAGGGGGGACTAATGAAAAACTGTTTTTT
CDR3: CATSRDLGGTNEKLFF

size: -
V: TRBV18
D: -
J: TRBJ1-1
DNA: TGTGCCAGCTCCCCTGTCACCGGGGCCTTGAACACTGAAGCTTTCTTT
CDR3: CASSPVTGALNTEAFF

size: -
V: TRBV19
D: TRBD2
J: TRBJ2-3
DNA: TGTGCCAGTAGTATAGTTCGGGGTAGCGGGAGGCCTACTAGCACAGATACGCAGTATTTT
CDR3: CASSIVRGSGRPTSTDTQYF

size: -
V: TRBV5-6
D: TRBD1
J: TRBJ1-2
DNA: TGTGCCAGCAGCTTGTCCGGACAGGACTATGGCTACACCTTC
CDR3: CASSLSGQDYGYTF

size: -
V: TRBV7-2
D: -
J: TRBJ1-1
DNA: TGTGCCAGCAGCTTCGGACTTGAGGACACTGAAGCTTTCTTT
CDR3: CASSFGLEDTEAFF

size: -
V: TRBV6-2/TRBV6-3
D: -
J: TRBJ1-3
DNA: TGTGCCAGCAGTTACGGGGGCTCTGGAAACACCATATATTTT
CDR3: CASSYGGSGNTIYF

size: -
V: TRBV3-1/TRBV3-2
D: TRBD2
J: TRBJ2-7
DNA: TGTGCCAGCAGCCCGTGGACTAGCGGAGACAAGCAGTACTTC
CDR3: CASSPWTSGDKQYF

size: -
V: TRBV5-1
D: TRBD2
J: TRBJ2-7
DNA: TGCGCCAGCAGCTTGGGGGGACTAGTATTCTACGAGCAGTACTTC
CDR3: CASSLGGLVFYEQYF

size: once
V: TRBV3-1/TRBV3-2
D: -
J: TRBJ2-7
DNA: TGTGCCAGCAACTCCAGGGGCCTCTACGAGCAGTACTTC
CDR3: CASNSRGLYEQYF